This T cell receptor beta chain comes out of a study of T-cell reconstitution after alpha-beta-depleted transplantation in children. TCRbeta library preparation incorporated unique molecular identifiers. TCRdb independently ran MiXCR on the PCR reads; one entry per CDR3 protein. The sample contains more than 200,000 distinct CDR3 sequences, approximately 17% of which appear only once. Trimming removed 4 bases from V and 4 bases from J; junction bases left unmatched: 22. Germline V gene lookup returns CDR1 SGHRS and CDR2 YFSETQ. The CDR3 contains 20 residues. This clonotype was sampled from a male patient aged 2 to 9 who had a stem cell transplant for acute lymphoblastic leukemia, so the T cells may come from the graft donor. V and J are TRBV5-1 and TRBJ2-3; 9 bases match TRBD2. The starting material was PBMCs, mostly from graft donor cells, obtained 360 days after TCRalphabeta/CD19-depleted stem cell transplant. CDR3 in DNA: TGCGCCAGCAGCCCCAGAGGTAGCGGGAGATCAAGCACCCCCCCAGATACGCAGTATTTT. Protein product: CASSPRGSGRSSTPPDTQYF.